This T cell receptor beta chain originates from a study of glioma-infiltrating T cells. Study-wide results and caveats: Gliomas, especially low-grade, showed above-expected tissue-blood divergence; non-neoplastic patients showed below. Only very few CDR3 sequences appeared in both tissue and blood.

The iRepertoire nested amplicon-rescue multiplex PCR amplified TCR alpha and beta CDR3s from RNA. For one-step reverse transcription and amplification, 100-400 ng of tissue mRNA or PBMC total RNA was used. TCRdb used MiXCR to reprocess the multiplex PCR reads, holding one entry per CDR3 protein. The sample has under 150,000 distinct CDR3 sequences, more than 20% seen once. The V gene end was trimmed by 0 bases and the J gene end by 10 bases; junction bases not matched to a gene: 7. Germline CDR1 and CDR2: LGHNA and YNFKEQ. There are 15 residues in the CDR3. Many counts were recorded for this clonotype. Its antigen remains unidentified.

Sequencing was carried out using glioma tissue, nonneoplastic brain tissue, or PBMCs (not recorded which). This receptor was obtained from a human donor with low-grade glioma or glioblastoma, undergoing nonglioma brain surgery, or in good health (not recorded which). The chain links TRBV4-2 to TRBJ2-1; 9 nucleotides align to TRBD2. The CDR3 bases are TGTGCCAGCAGCCAAGACCTGCGGGGGGGCCTAGAGCAGTTCTTC. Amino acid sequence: CASSQDLRGGLEQFF.